This TCR beta chain came from a study of radiotherapy plus CTLA-4 blockade in lung cancer. On the study more broadly: There were objective responses in around 18% of patients, and 30% to 35% had disease control.

Profiling relied on immunoSEQ multiplex PCR, and the TCRdb table lists in-frame clones only, not all of them. The table has around 100,000 clones, approximately 77% seen once; the top ten hold around 3.3%. About this clone itself: Antigen: not known.

Points from the study as a whole: Expansion in blood of tumor-derived TCR clones was seen after radiotherapy plus ipilimumab. Early blood T cell clone changes and increased post-radiation serum interferon-beta were reportedly the strongest response predictors.

The CDR3 runs 17 residues. V trimming: 4 bases; J trimming: 4 bases; junction bases outside the gene matches: 7. Germline CDR1 reads SNHLY; CDR2 reads FYNNEI. Alongside CTLA-4 blockade with ipilimumab, patients with chemo-refractory metastatic non-small-cell lung cancer received focal radiation. The TCR sequence derives from a human donor with non-small cell lung cancer that progressed on radiotherapy plus ipilimumab. Some clones in this sample may be carry-over from other donors' samples. The specimen was peripheral blood, collected from a patient treated with radiotherapy plus ipilimumab. The chain recombines TRBV2 with TRBJ2-1; TRBD2 matches at 13 bases. CDR3 nucleotides: TGTGCCAGCAGTGCCCGTCTACTAGCGGGGGGGTACAATGAGCAGTTCTTC. It codes for CASSARLLAGGYNEQFF.